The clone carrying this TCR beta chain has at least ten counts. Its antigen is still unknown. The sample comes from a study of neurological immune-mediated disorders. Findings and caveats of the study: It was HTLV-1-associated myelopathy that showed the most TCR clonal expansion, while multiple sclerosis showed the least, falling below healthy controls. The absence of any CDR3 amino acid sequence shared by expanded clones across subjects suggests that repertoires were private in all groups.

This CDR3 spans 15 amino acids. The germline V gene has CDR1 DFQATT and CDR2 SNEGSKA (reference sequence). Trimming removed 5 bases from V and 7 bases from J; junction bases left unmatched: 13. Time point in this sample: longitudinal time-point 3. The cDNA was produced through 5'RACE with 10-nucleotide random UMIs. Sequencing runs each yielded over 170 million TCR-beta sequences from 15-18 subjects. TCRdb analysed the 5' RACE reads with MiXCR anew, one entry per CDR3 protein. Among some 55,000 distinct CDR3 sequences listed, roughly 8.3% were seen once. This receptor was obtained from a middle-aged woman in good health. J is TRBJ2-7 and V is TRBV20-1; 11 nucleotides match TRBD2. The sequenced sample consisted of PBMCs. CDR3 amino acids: CSASFGAVAGGEQYF. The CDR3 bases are TGCAGTGCTTCCTTTGGGGCGGTAGCGGGGGGGGAGCAGTACTTC.